The 17 T cell receptor beta chains in this list originate from one sample, sequenced in a study of radiotherapy plus CTLA-4 blockade in lung cancer. The data were produced by immunoSEQ multiplex PCR, yet TCRdb's version contains in-frame clones alone and is incomplete. In the table there are 35,000 to 50,000 clones, 73% of which are singletons. This specimen consisted of peripheral blood, obtained from a patient treated with radiotherapy plus ipilimumab. The receptor source for this set is a human donor with non-small cell lung cancer who had a complete response to radiotherapy plus ipilimumab.

V and J are TRBV19 and TRBJ2-5; TRBD1 matches 8 bases. The CDR3 runs to 15 residues. Germline CDR1 is LNHDA and CDR2 is SQIVND (reference sequence). Losses at the gene ends were 1 base for V and 0 bases for J; bases not matched to a gene: 1. The CDR3 DNA is TGTGCCAGTAGTATAGGGACAGGGTACCAAGAGACCCAGTACTTC. It codes for CASSIGTGYQETQYF.

The chain is built from TRBV19 and TRBJ2-5, with unresolved D. The germline V and J ends were trimmed by 5 bases and 1 base, with 14 bases remaining between them. CDR3 length: 15 residues. Germline loops: CDR1 LNHDA, CDR2 SQIVND (reference sequence). In nucleotides, the CDR3 is TGTGCCAGTAGTGGCGGCGGCGCGGCCCAAGAGACCCAGTACTTC. Protein: CASSGGGAAQETQYF.

This clone appeared a single time. The chain joins TRBV5-4 to TRBJ1-1, with D perhaps TRBD1 (5 bases). The CDR3 contains 14 residues. Trimming left V 0 bases short and J 4 bases short, with 10 bases between. Germline V gene data show CDR1 as SGHNT and CDR2 as YYREEE (reference sequence). The CDR3, as DNA: TGTGCCAGCAGCTTGGAGCAGGGAATCACTGAAGCTTTCTTT. Protein sequence: CASSLEQGITEAFF.

J is TRBJ2-2 and V is TRBV27; 8 bases are a match to TRBD1. V lost 6 bases and J lost 0; bases outside the gene matches: 3. Germline CDR1 is MNHEY and CDR2 is SMNVEV (reference sequence). The CDR3 contains 15 residues. The CDR3 protein is CASRTGVTNTGELFF. The DNA for the CDR3 is TGTGCCAGCAGGACAGGGGTGACGAACACCGGGGAGCTGTTTTTT.

For the CDR3, the DNA is TGTGCCAGCAGTGAAGTCGAGGGAAGGAATTCACCCCTCCACTTT. It specifies CASSEVEGRNSPLHF. The V gene is TRBV2, the J gene TRBJ1-6; D gene ambiguous. The germline gives CDR1 SNHLY, CDR2 FYNNEI. The CDR3 is 15 amino acids. V gave up 1 base and J gave up 7 bases, with 11 bases separating them.

This rearrangement joins TRBV5-4 to TRBJ1-2; the match to TRBD1 covers 11 bases. The germline V gene encodes CDR1 SGHNT and CDR2 YYREEE (reference sequence). J lost 4 bases, V lost 4 bases, and 6 bases had no gene match. The CDR3 length is 15 residues. This CDR3 reads CASSIWTGGGYGYTF. For the CDR3, the DNA is TGTGCCAGCAGCATTTGGACAGGGGGCGGCTATGGCTACACCTTC.

The genes are TRBV15 and TRBJ2-3; TRBD2 might be the D (6 bases). V gave up 2 bases and J gave up 5 bases, with 14 bases separating them. The CDR3 has 15 amino acids. CDR1 is LNHNV and CDR2 is YYDKDF in the germline V gene (reference sequence). The CDR3 loop is CATSRRGGPGDTQYF. In nucleotides, the CDR3 is TGTGCCACCAGCAGACGTGGAGGGCCGGGAGATACGCAGTATTTT.

The genes are TRBV30 and TRBJ2-7; 8 bases map to TRBD2. Germline V gene sequence: CDR1 GTSNPN, CDR2 SVGIG (reference sequence). CDR3 length: 15 residues. V shed 0 bases and J 0 bases; nucleotides not matched to a gene: 4. CDR3 DNA: TGTGCCTGGAGTGTGGTGAGCGGGAGCTCCTACGAGCAGTACTTC. It codes for CAWSVVSGSSYEQYF.

The rearrangement joins TRBV6-5 to TRBJ1-5; 8 bases map to TRBD1. Trimming cost V 0 bases and J 4 bases; bases outside gene matches: 5. This CDR3 has 16 amino acids. Germline V lookup: CDR1 MNHEY, CDR2 SVGAGI. The CDR3 nucleotides are TGTGCCAGCAGTTACTCTGGACAGGGCCCGAATCAGCCCCAGCATTTT. As protein: CASSYSGQGPNQPQHF.

The rearrangement uses TRBV7-9 and TRBJ1-6; unclear D gene. Trimming left V 6 bases short and J 9 bases short, with 18 bases between. This CDR3 region has 15 residues. Germline V gene lookup returns CDR1 SEHNR and CDR2 FQNEAQ (reference sequence). CDR3 DNA sequence: TGTGCCAGCAGTCCCTTAAACTCGAGAATTTCACCCCTCCACTTT. Translation gives CASSPLNSRISPLHF.

This clone occurred a few times. The CDR3 bases are TGTGCCAGCAACCCCCGGACAGGGGGCGGCACCGGGGAGCTGTTTTTT. As protein: CASNPRTGGGTGELFF. This chain joins TRBV2 and TRBJ2-2; 11 nucleotides agree with TRBD1. The junction had 8 bases not matched to a gene; V was cut back by 7 bases and J by 4 bases. The CDR3 contains 16 residues. Looked up from germline, CDR1 is SNHLY and CDR2 is FYNNEI.

The V call is TRBV7-2, the J call TRBJ2-5; 9 bases map to TRBD1. The CDR3 sequence is 13 residues long. With 5 bases clipped from V and 7 bases from J, the junction kept 5 bases outside the gene matches. Germline values: CDR1 SGHTA, CDR2 FQGNSA. CDR3 in amino acids: CASSVQGALTQYF. The CDR3, as DNA: TGTGCCAGCAGCGTACAGGGGGCATTGACCCAGTACTTC.

A few counts support this clone. The chain employs TRBV5-6 and TRBJ1-4; 9 positions agree with TRBD1. The germline gives CDR1 SGHDT, CDR2 YYEEEE. This CDR3 contains 15 residues. Trimming removed 4 bases from V and 4 bases from J; junction bases left unmatched: 5. The CDR3 loop is CASSTGTGLNEKLFF. The CDR3, as DNA: TGTGCCAGCAGCACTGGGACAGGGCTTAATGAAAAACTGTTTTTT.

This rearrangement joins TRBV6-5 to TRBJ1-6; 11 bases are a match to TRBD1. The CDR3 contains 15 residues. Germline CDR1 reads MNHEY; CDR2 reads SVGAGI. J was trimmed by 7 bases and V by 6 bases; bases with no gene match: 5. CDR3 DNA: TGTGCCAGCAGGGGGACAGGGGGTGAGAATTCACCCCTCCACTTT. As protein: CASRGTGGENSPLHF.

The chain has TRBV5-1 and TRBJ2-5, with 9 bases aligning to TRBD2. Germline trimming cut 3 bases from V and 1 base from J; bases unmatched to any gene: 16. This CDR3 comprises 19 residues. CDR1 is SGHRS and CDR2 is YFSETQ in the germline V gene. CDR3 nucleotide sequence: TGCGCCAGCAGCTCCCCACTTCGTCGACTAGCGGACACCCAAGAGACCCAGTACTTC. This codes for CASSSPLRRLADTQETQYF.

This clone was seen a handful of times. The chain has TRBV10-2 and TRBJ1-5; 7 nucleotides match TRBD1. The CDR3 totals 13 residues. V lost 9 bases to trimming and J lost 4 bases; unmatched junction nucleotides: 6. Germline assignment: CDR1 WSHSY and CDR2 SAAADI. The chain's CDR3 is CASRDSFNQPQHF. The CDR3 region has the DNA TGCGCCAGTAGGGACAGTTTTAATCAGCCCCAGCATTTT.

The V call is TRBV6-1, the J call TRBJ2-1, with 9 bases aligning to TRBD1. Germline CDR1 MNHNS, CDR2 SASEGT. CDR3 size: 15 residues. V was clipped by 6 bases and J by 7 bases; unmatched bases: 10. The CDR3 loop is CASRPRDRVPNEQFF. In DNA, the CDR3 is TGTGCCAGCAGACCCCGGGACAGGGTCCCTAATGAGCAGTTCTTC.